These T cell receptor beta chains were read from a single sample in a study of T cells in Graves' hyperthyroidism and ophthalmopathy. MiXCR, run by TCRdb on the multiplex PCR reads, gives a single entry per CDR3 protein. The table lists roughly 380,000 distinct CDR3 sequences, 15% to 20% of them singletons. The sequenced sample was blood. The receptors were gathered from a woman under 30 with Graves' hyperthyroidism. Both conserved end residues are part of each CDR3. Each record gives: J gene, D gene, V gene, clone size, CDR3 protein, CDR3 DNA. A D gene is named only where the DNA matches it firmly. Rows may omit the clone size; those that give it use once, few, many or a size class.

J: TRBJ2-7
D: -
V: TRBV6-5
size: -
CDR3: CASNYRSDQYF
DNA: TGTGCCAGCAATTACCGGTCCGATCAGTACTTC

J: TRBJ1-2
D: -
V: TRBV12-3/TRBV12-4
size: -
CDR3: CASSLVVAGTGYGYTF
DNA: TGTGCCAGCAGTTTAGTGGTTGCAGGTACCGGGTATGGCTACACCTTC

J: TRBJ1-2
D: -
V: TRBV27
size: many
CDR3: CASSFLGGKDYGYTF
DNA: TGTGCCAGCAGTTTTTTGGGGGGGAAGGACTATGGCTACACCTTC

J: TRBJ2-7
D: -
V: TRBV30
size: -
CDR3: CAWSGWNGVYEQYF
DNA: TGTGCCTGGAGTGGCTGGAACGGAGTCTACGAGCAGTACTTC

J: TRBJ1-1
D: -
V: TRBV15
size: many
CDR3: CATSRPEGGAFF
DNA: TGTGCCACCAGCAGGCCGGAGGGTGGGGCTTTCTTT

J: TRBJ2-7
D: -
V: TRBV15
size: many
CDR3: CATSRDRVREQYF
DNA: TGTGCCACCAGCAGAGACAGGGTTCGCGAGCAGTACTTC

J: TRBJ2-2
D: TRBD1
V: TRBV12-3/TRBV12-4
size: -
CDR3: CASSVREGAGDLFF
DNA: TGTGCCAGCAGCGTCCGTGAGGGGGCCGGGGATCTGTTTTTT

J: TRBJ2-7
D: -
V: TRBV12-3/TRBV12-4
size: many
CDR3: CASSEEGFYEQYF
DNA: TGTGCCAGCAGTGAGGAGGGGTTCTACGAGCAGTACTTC

J: TRBJ1-3
D: -
V: TRBV7-8
size: many
CDR3: CASSLSSFPLEGNTIYF
DNA: TGTGCCAGCAGCTTATCCAGTTTTCCCCTCGAAGGAAACACCATATATTTT

J: TRBJ1-5
D: -
V: TRBV19
size: many
CDR3: CASSHNQPQHF
DNA: TGTGCCAGTAGCCACAATCAGCCCCAGCATTTT

J: TRBJ2-2
D: -
V: TRBV12-3/TRBV12-4
size: few
CDR3: CASSLRVRVNRELFF
DNA: TGTGCCAGCAGTTTACGGGTCAGGGTAAACAGGGAGCTGTTTTTT

J: TRBJ2-3
D: TRBD1
V: TRBV4-2
size: few
CDR3: CASSPGQYTDTQYF
DNA: TGTGCCAGCAGCCCGGGACAGTACACAGATACGCAGTATTTT

J: TRBJ1-2
D: -
V: TRBV9
size: many
CDR3: CASSARQNYGYTF
DNA: TGTGCCAGCAGCGCGCGACAGAACTATGGCTACACCTTC

J: TRBJ2-4
D: -
V: TRBV12-3/TRBV12-4
size: -
CDR3: CASSLTLGGILAKNIKYF
DNA: TGTGCCAGCAGTTTAACATTAGGTGGTATACTAGCCAAAAACATTAAGTACTTC

J: TRBJ1-1
D: -
V: TRBV6-1
size: many
CDR3: CASSEGQTDEAFF
DNA: TGTGCCAGCAGCGAGGGACAAACTGACGAAGCTTTCTTT

J: TRBJ2-7
D: -
V: TRBV12-3/TRBV12-4
size: -
CDR3: CASSLAIKGYEQYF
DNA: TGTGCCAGCAGTTTAGCGATAAAGGGCTACGAGCAGTACTTC

J: TRBJ1-3
D: -
V: TRBV29-1
size: many
CDR3: CSVERGLGNTIYF
DNA: TGCAGCGTTGAACGGGGGCTGGGAAACACCATATATTTT

J: TRBJ1-1
D: -
V: TRBV5-1
size: -
CDR3: CASSTWGNTEAFF
DNA: TGCGCCAGCAGCACGTGGGGGAACACTGAAGCTTTCTTT

J: TRBJ2-7
D: TRBD1
V: TRBV18
size: -
CDR3: CASSQGQGQWNEQYF
DNA: TGTGCCAGCTCTCAGGGACAGGGGCAATGGAACGAGCAGTACTTC

J: TRBJ2-5
D: -
V: TRBV12-3/TRBV12-4
size: -
CDR3: CASSPYSVDVGETQYF
DNA: TGTGCCAGCAGCCCCTACTCGGTTGATGTGGGCGAGACCCAGTACTTC

J: TRBJ2-4
D: TRBD1
V: TRBV6-1
size: many
CDR3: CATFYRDSKNIQYF
DNA: TGTGCCACTTTTTACCGGGACAGCAAAAACATTCAGTACTTC

J: TRBJ2-2
D: -
V: TRBV20-1
size: many
CDR3: CSASRTVGELFF
DNA: TGCAGTGCCTCACGAACAGTGGGGGAGCTGTTTTTT

J: TRBJ2-7
D: -
V: TRBV6-1
size: -
CDR3: CASSPSPKRSRDEQYF
DNA: TGTGCCAGCAGTCCATCCCCTAAAAGGTCGAGGGACGAGCAGTACTTC

J: TRBJ2-2
D: -
V: TRBV12-5
size: many
CDR3: CASGRSTGRETGELFF
DNA: TGTGCTAGTGGTCGGTCTACGGGACGGGAGACCGGGGAGCTGTTTTTT

J: TRBJ2-7
D: -
V: TRBV20-1
size: few
CDR3: CSARDAMAGLDPYQQYF
DNA: TGCAGTGCTAGAGATGCTATGGCGGGACTGGATCCCTACCAGCAGTACTTC

J: TRBJ2-7
D: TRBD2
V: TRBV2
size: many
CDR3: CASIASGSYEQYF
DNA: TGTGCCAGCATTGCTAGCGGGAGCTACGAGCAGTACTTC

J: TRBJ2-7
D: -
V: TRBV5-1
size: many
CDR3: CASSSIGGATYEQYF
DNA: TGCGCCAGCAGCTCGATCGGCGGGGCCACCTACGAGCAGTACTTC

J: TRBJ2-5
D: TRBD2
V: TRBV6-2/TRBV6-3
size: many
CDR3: CASSRLAGGRIQETQYF
DNA: TGTGCCAGCAGTCGACTAGCGGGGGGCCGGATTCAAGAGACCCAGTACTTC

J: TRBJ2-2
D: -
V: TRBV20-1
size: many
CDR3: CSATGEITGELFF
DNA: TGCAGTGCTACCGGGGAGATTACCGGGGAGCTGTTTTTT

J: TRBJ2-2
D: TRBD2
V: TRBV5-1
size: many
CDR3: CASSTAGGPNGELFF
DNA: TGCGCCAGCTCGACGGCGGGGGGGCCGAACGGGGAGCTGTTTTTT

J: TRBJ2-2
D: -
V: TRBV29-1
size: many
CDR3: CSVGKSTGELFF
DNA: TGCAGCGTTGGGAAATCCACCGGGGAGCTGTTTTTT

J: TRBJ2-7
D: TRBD1
V: TRBV11-2
size: -
CDR3: CASSLGRGLGEQYF
DNA: TGTGCCAGCAGCTTAGGCAGGGGGCTGGGAGAGCAGTACTTC

J: TRBJ1-2
D: -
V: TRBV20-1
size: many
CDR3: CSASEGRVYGYTF
DNA: TGCAGTGCTAGCGAGGGGCGGGTCTATGGCTACACCTTC

J: TRBJ2-5
D: -
V: TRBV3-1
size: many
CDR3: CASSLDATSAETQYF
DNA: TGTGCCAGCAGCCTGGACGCAACATCGGCTGAGACCCAGTACTTC

J: TRBJ2-5
D: TRBD1
V: TRBV5-1
size: -
CDR3: CASSLRDSKETQYF
DNA: TGCGCCAGCAGCTTACGGGACAGCAAAGAGACCCAGTACTTC

J: TRBJ1-6
D: TRBD1
V: TRBV6-1
size: many
CDR3: CASSTTGGTFSSPLHF
DNA: TGTGCCAGCAGTACCACAGGGGGAACATTTAGTTCACCCCTCCACTTT

J: TRBJ2-7
D: -
V: TRBV11-2
size: -
CDR3: CASSFGDSREQYF
DNA: TGTGCCAGCAGCTTTGGCGACTCCAGGGAGCAGTACTTC

J: TRBJ2-5
D: -
V: TRBV20-1
size: many
CDR3: CSARDSRQETQYF
DNA: TGCAGTGCTAGAGATTCAAGGCAAGAGACCCAGTACTTC

J: TRBJ1-1
D: -
V: TRBV3-1
size: many
CDR3: CASSQGGALTEAFF
DNA: TGTGCCAGCAGCCAAGGTGGAGCCCTCACTGAAGCTTTCTTT

J: TRBJ1-2
D: -
V: TRBV11-1
size: many
CDR3: CASSLESSGHGYTF
DNA: TGTGCCAGCAGCTTAGAGTCATCGGGGCATGGCTACACCTTC

J: TRBJ2-7
D: -
V: TRBV29-1
size: many
CDR3: CSVGSSSRYEQYF
DNA: TGCAGCGTTGGGAGCAGCAGCCGCTACGAGCAGTACTTC

J: TRBJ1-2
D: TRBD1
V: TRBV27
size: many
CDR3: CASSFSDRGSYGYTF
DNA: TGTGCCAGCAGTTTTTCGGACAGGGGGAGCTATGGCTACACCTTC

J: TRBJ1-5
D: -
V: TRBV6-2/TRBV6-3
size: many
CDR3: CASKRDFNQPQHF
DNA: TGTGCCAGCAAAAGGGACTTCAATCAGCCCCAGCATTTT